This TCR beta chain was documented in a study of technical replicates of blood from a handful of donors. Germline V gene data show CDR1 as MNHNS and CDR2 as SASEGT. The CDR3 runs to 12 residues. The ends were cut back, 7 bases at V and 5 bases at J, with 10 bases in the middle. Sequenced by immunoSEQ multiplex PCR; TCRdb stores in-frame clones only, minus some. The sample holds tens of thousands of clones, 94% seen once. Sequencing was done on a sample of T cells isolated from PBMCs. This TCR derives from a human donor in good health. V gene TRBV6-1 combines with J gene TRBJ2-3, with a weak D call TRBD1 (6 bases). CDR3 sequence: CASTTGIDTQYF. DNA of the CDR3: TGTGCCAGCACTACAGGGATAGATACGCAGTATTTT.